Listed below are T cell receptor beta chains from one sample, sequenced in a study of blood T cell repertoires in COVID-19. TCRdb keeps only in-frame clones here, not all; method: immunoSEQ multiplex PCR. The repertoire holds hundreds of thousands of clones, with roughly 85% as singletons. The source material was peripheral blood. Every receptor here comes from a human donor in a cohort sampled during active COVID-19. Both conserved end residues are part of each CDR3. Each record gives: J gene, clone size, D gene, V gene, CDR3 DNA, CDR3 protein. The D gene is left open where the match is weak. Clone size is given for some rows only: seen once, a few or many times, or a class if the clone is expanded.

TRBJ2-7	NA	TRBD2	TRBV10-2	TGCGCCAGCAGGGGAGGCGGGACTAGCGGGGGTTCTTACTCCTACGAGCAGTACTTC	CASRGGGTSGGSYSYEQYF
TRBJ1-2	NA	TRBD1	TRBV11-1	TGTGCCAGCAGCCAGGACAGGGTGGCCGGCTACACCTTC	CASSQDRVAGYTF
TRBJ2-3	NA	NA	TRBV7-2	TGTGCCAGCAGCCTAATACCACAAGGGGTGGATACGCAGTATTTT	CASSLIPQGVDTQYF
TRBJ2-5	NA	TRBD1	TRBV6-5	TGTGCCAGCACCGGACAGGGCGAGACCCAGTACTTC	CASTGQGETQYF
TRBJ2-1	NA	TRBD2	TRBV6-2/TRBV6-3	TGTGCCAGCAGTTCGTTTAGCGGGGGGGCCTACAATGAGCAGTTCTTC	CASSSFSGGAYNEQFF
TRBJ1-1	once	TRBD1	TRBV24-1	TGTGCCACGGGGACAGCCTCTGAAGCTTTCTTT	CATGTASEAFF
TRBJ2-3	NA	NA	TRBV11-2	TGTGCCAGTTTGCCAGGGCTAGCGTTGAGCACAGATACGCAGTATTTT	CASLPGLALSTDTQYF
TRBJ1-1	NA	NA	TRBV19	TGTGCCAGTAGTATCTCCGCCGGGAAGGAGGCTTTCTTT	CASSISAGKEAFF
TRBJ1-2	NA	NA	TRBV30	TGTGCCTGGAGTGTAGACAGTGGCTACACCTTC	CAWSVDSGYTF
TRBJ1-2	NA	NA	TRBV6-6	TGTGCCAGCAGACCGGACATAGACTATGGCTACACCTTC	CASRPDIDYGYTF
TRBJ1-5	NA	TRBD1	TRBV7-8	TGTGCCAGCAGCCGAGTCGGGACAGCCCATAGCAATCAGCCCCAGCATTTT	CASSRVGTAHSNQPQHF
TRBJ1-2	NA	TRBD1	TRBV5-1	TGCGCCAGCAGCTCTAGACAGGGGGTGGACTATGGCTACACCTTC	CASSSRQGVDYGYTF
TRBJ1-5	NA	TRBD1	TRBV3-1/TRBV3-2	TGTGCCAGCAGCCGAAGACAGGGGCCCCAGCATTTT	CASSRRQGPQHF
TRBJ2-3	NA	TRBD1	TRBV3-1/TRBV3-2	TGTGCCAGCAGTCCCGGGACAGGGGCCACAGATACGCAGTATTTT	CASSPGTGATDTQYF
TRBJ1-1	NA	NA	TRBV24-1	TGTGCCACGAGGGGGTGGGGAGACACTGAAGCTTTCTTT	CATRGWGDTEAFF
TRBJ1-5	NA	TRBD1	TRBV7-8	TGTGCCAGCAGCACAGGACAGGGGCGAAAAGGTTATCAGCCCCAGCATTTT	CASSTGQGRKGYQPQHF
TRBJ2-3	NA	TRBD1	TRBV24-1	TGTGCCACCAGTGATCAAGGACAGGGCACAGATACGCAGTATTTT	CATSDQGQGTDTQYF
TRBJ1-1	NA	NA	TRBV11-3	TGTGCCAGCAGCTTGACAGTGAACACTGAAGCTTTCTTT	CASSLTVNTEAFF
TRBJ1-1	many	TRBD1	TRBV30	TGTGCCTGGAGGGGGACAGGCTACACTGAAGCTTTCTTT	CAWRGTGYTEAFF
TRBJ1-2	many	NA	TRBV2	TGTGCCAGCAGGGAGAGCGTCGGCTACACCTTC	CASRESVGYTF
TRBJ1-1	NA	TRBD1	TRBV27	TGTGCCAGCAGTTTTAACAGGGGAAACACTGAAGCTTTCTTT	CASSFNRGNTEAFF
TRBJ2-5	once	TRBD2	TRBV12-5	TGTGCTAGTGGTATTGGACTAGCGGGGGGCCTACAAGAGACCCAGTACTTC	CASGIGLAGGLQETQYF
TRBJ1-4	NA	NA	TRBV7-9	TGTGCCAGCAGCTGGAGTACGGCAACTAATGAAAAACTGTTTTTT	CASSWSTATNEKLFF
TRBJ2-7	NA	TRBD1	TRBV4-1	TGCGCCAGCAGTCGGGACAGGGCCCACGAGCAGTACTTC	CASSRDRAHEQYF
TRBJ1-4	NA	NA	TRBV10-2	TGCGCCAGCAGTGAGTCGAGGGTGGGGAGAGGAGAACTGTTTTTT	CASSESRVGRGELFF
TRBJ2-7	NA	TRBD2	TRBV6-5	TGTGCCAGCAGTTACCTTGGGACTAGCGGAGCCTACGAGCAGTACTTC	CASSYLGTSGAYEQYF
TRBJ1-1	NA	NA	TRBV7-3	TGTGCCAGCAGCTTAATCGGGCAGGGATACACTGAAGCTTTCTTT	CASSLIGQGYTEAFF
TRBJ2-7	NA	TRBD1	TRBV3-1/TRBV3-2	TGTGCCAGCAGCCCTAATCCGAGGGGGCACGAGCAGTACTTC	CASSPNPRGHEQYF
TRBJ1-2	large	TRBD1	TRBV29-1	TGCAGCGTTGAAAGACAGGGTGGCTATGGCTACACCTTC	CSVERQGGYGYTF
TRBJ2-3	NA	NA	TRBV9	TGTGCCAGCAGCGTAACAGGGTTCCCAGATACGCAGTATTTT	CASSVTGFPDTQYF